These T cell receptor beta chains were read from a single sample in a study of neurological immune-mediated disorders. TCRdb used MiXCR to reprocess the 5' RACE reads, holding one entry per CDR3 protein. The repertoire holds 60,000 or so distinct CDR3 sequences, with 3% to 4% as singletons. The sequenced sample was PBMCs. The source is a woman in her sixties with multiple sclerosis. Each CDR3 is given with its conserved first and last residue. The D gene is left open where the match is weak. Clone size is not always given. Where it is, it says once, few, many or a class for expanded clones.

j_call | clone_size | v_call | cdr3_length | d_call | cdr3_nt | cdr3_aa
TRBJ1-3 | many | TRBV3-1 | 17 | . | TGTGCCAGCAGCCAATTTTCTAGTAGAACGGATCGAAACACCATATATTTT | CASSQFSSRTDRNTIYF
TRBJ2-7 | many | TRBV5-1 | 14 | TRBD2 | TGCGCCAGCAGCTATACTAGCGTATCCTACGAGCAGTACTTC | CASSYTSVSYEQYF
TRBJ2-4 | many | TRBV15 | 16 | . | TGTGCCACCAGCACCGCCTCAGGGACGCTGGGGTACATTCAGTACTTC | CATSTASGTLGYIQYF
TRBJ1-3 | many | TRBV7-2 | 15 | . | TGTGCCAGCAGCTCCCGGGGGAGGGCTGGAAACACCATATATTTT | CASSSRGRAGNTIYF
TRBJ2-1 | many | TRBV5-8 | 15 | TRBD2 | TGTGCCAGCAGCTTGGCTAGCGGGCGGAACAATGAGCAGTTCTTC | CASSLASGRNNEQFF
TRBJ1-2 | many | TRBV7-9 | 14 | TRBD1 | TGTGCCAGCAGCTTAGCAGGACAGGGTCGAGGCTACACCTTC | CASSLAGQGRGYTF
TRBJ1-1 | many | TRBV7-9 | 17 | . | TGTGCCAGCAGCTCCACCCAGGGATGGAGCGTGAACACTGAAGCTTTCTTT | CASSSTQGWSVNTEAFF
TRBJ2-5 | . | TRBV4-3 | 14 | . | TGCGCCAGCAGCCAGACTCGATGGCCGGAGACCCAGTACTTC | CASSQTRWPETQYF
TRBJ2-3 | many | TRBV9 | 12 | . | TGTGCCAGCAGCTTTAGCACAGATACGCAGTATTTT | CASSFSTDTQYF
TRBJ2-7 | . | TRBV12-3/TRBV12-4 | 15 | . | TGTGCCAGCAGCTTTAGCCAGGTGACGGGCTACGAGCAGTACTTC | CASSFSQVTGYEQYF
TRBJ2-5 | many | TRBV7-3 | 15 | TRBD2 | TGTGCCAGCAGTTACACTAGCGGGAGTGGAGGGACCCAGTACTTC | CASSYTSGSGGTQYF
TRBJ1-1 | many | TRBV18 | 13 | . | TGTGCCAGCTCACCGTCGGGCCAGACTGAAGCTTTCTTT | CASSPSGQTEAFF
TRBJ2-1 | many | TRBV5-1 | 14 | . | TGCGCCAGCAGCTTAGGGTTCGAGTACAATGAGCAGTTCTTC | CASSLGFEYNEQFF
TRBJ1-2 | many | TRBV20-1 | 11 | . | TGCAGTGCTGGTTTGAATAGTGGCTACACCTTC | CSAGLNSGYTF
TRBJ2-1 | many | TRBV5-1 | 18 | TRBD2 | TGCGCCAGCAGCTTGGCAGGACTAGCGGGAGGAAAGTGGAATGAGCAGTTCTTC | CASSLAGLAGGKWNEQFF
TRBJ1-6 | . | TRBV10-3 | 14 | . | TGTGCCATCAGTCACGACAGGAATAATTCACCCCTCCACTTT | CAISHDRNNSPLHF
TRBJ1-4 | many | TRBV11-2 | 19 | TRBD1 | TGTGCCAGCAGCCCGAACAATCAACCCGGGACAGGGGGACGAAAAAAACTGTTTTTT | CASSPNNQPGTGGRKKLFF
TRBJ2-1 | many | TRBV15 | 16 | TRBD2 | TGTGCCACCAGCAGACCGCGGCTAGCGGGGATCAATGAGCAGTTCTTC | CATSRPRLAGINEQFF
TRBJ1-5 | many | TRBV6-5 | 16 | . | TGTGCCAGCAGTTCAGACAGGAGATATAGCAATCAGCCCCAGCATTTT | CASSSDRRYSNQPQHF
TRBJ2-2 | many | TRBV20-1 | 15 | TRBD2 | TGCAGTGCTAGCTGGGCGGGAGGGCCTACCGGGGAGCTGTTTTTT | CSASWAGGPTGELFF
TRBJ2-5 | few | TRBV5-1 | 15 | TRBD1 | TGCGCCAGCAGTTCCACCGGGACAGGGAGGGAGACCCAGTACTTC | CASSSTGTGRETQYF
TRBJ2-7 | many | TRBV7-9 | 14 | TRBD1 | TGTGCCAGCAGCTTATTACAGGGGGCACACGAGCAGTACTTC | CASSLLQGAHEQYF
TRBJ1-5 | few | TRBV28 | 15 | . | TGTGCCAGCAGTTTATCCGCAGGGATCAGGCAGCCCCAGCATTTT | CASSLSAGIRQPQHF
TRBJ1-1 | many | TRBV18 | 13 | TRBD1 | TGTGCCAGCGCGGGACAGCTGAACACTGAAGCTTTCTTT | CASAGQLNTEAFF